One and the same sample provided the 27 T cell receptor beta chains below, sequenced in a study of T-cell reconstitution after alpha-beta-depleted transplantation in children. Preparation of the TCRbeta library used unique molecular identifiers. TCRdb analysed the PCR reads with MiXCR anew, one entry per CDR3 protein. The sample holds hundreds of thousands of distinct CDR3 sequences, roughly 33% seen once. Sequenced material: PBMCs from the stem cell graft donor, taken from the stem cell graft. The receptors come from a human donor who donated a stem cell graft to a child with aplastic anemia.

The chain employs TRBV20-1 and TRBJ1-1; TRBD1 aligns across 10 bases. This CDR3 is 17 amino acids long. CDR1 DFQATT and CDR2 SNEGSKA come from the germline V gene (reference sequence). Losses at the gene ends were 0 bases for V and 5 bases for J; bases not matched to a gene: 12. CDR3: CSARDPKDRGRRTEAFF. In DNA, the CDR3 is TGCAGTGCTAGAGATCCCAAAGACAGGGGGCGGAGGACTGAAGCTTTCTTT.

The chain couples TRBV6-5 to TRBJ1-6; no firm D call. This CDR3 has 18 residues. The germline V gene encodes CDR1 MNHEY and CDR2 SVGAGI. The ends were cut back, 0 bases at V and 5 bases at J, with 17 bases in the middle. The CDR3 nucleotides read TGTGCCAGCAGTTACTCGAGCGGCACTCGAGGACATAATTCACCCCTCCACTTT. Translating it yields CASSYSSGTRGHNSPLHF.

The chain carries TRBV20-1 and TRBJ1-2, with 8 nucleotides matching TRBD1. The CDR3 length is 12 residues. Germline loops: CDR1 DFQATT, CDR2 SNEGSKA (reference sequence). The trim removed 6 bases at V and 7 bases at J, leaving 7 bases unmatched. The CDR3 sequence is CSAHGQGGGYTF. CDR3 DNA sequence: TGCAGTGCCCACGGACAGGGAGGTGGCTACACCTTC.

This chain uses TRBV20-1 with TRBJ2-4; TRBD2 matches at 7 bases. Trimming at V came to 0 bases and at J to 13 bases, leaving 12 bases not matched to a gene. CDR3 length: 14 residues. Germline lookup yields CDR1 DFQATT and CDR2 SNEGSKA (reference sequence). The CDR3 spells CSARDRREASPQYF. CDR3 bases: TGCAGTGCTAGAGATCGTCGGGAGGCTAGTCCCCAGTACTTC.

This clonotype was seen a few times. The genes are TRBV20-1 and TRBJ1-5; D is uncertain. V lost 3 bases, J lost 0 bases, and 15 bases lay in between. The CDR3 covers 16 residues. Germline CDR1 is DFQATT and CDR2 is SNEGSKA (reference sequence). In DNA, the CDR3 is TGCAGTGCTAGCCCCCCCTACGGCGGTAGCAATCAGCCCCAGCATTTT. Translating it yields CSASPPYGGSNQPQHF.

This clonotype was counted many times. This chain links TRBV3-1 with TRBJ2-2; no firm D call. Germline loops: CDR1 LGHDT, CDR2 YNNKEL (reference sequence). V was cut by 0 bases and J by 6 bases, with 5 bases left in between. The CDR3 consists of 13 residues. The CDR3 spells CASSQDAPGELFF. The CDR3 coding sequence is TGTGCCAGCAGCCAAGATGCTCCCGGGGAGCTGTTTTTT.

A remark on this clonotype: A much larger clone is a single base away; this may be a read error. CDR3 DNA sequence: TGTGCCAGCAGTTCCCAGGGTGGCACTGAAGCTTTGTTT. Translation gives CASSSQGGTEALF. The chain joins TRBV7-9 to TRBJ1-1, with a tentative D call TRBD1 (5 bases). The CDR3 is 13 residues long. In germline, CDR1 is SEHNR, CDR2 FQNEAQ (reference sequence).

The V call is TRBV9, the J call TRBJ2-7; D is tentatively TRBD1 or TRBD2 (5 bases each). This CDR3 is built from 14 residues. The V end was cut by 0 bases, the J end by 3 bases, with 10 bases between. CDR1 is SGDLS and CDR2 is YYNGEE in the germline V gene. Written as DNA, the CDR3 is TGTGCCAGCAGCGTAGACCTGGGGGACTACGAGCAGTACTTC. It specifies CASSVDLGDYEQYF.

This clonotype was seen only a few times. V and J are TRBV19 and TRBJ2-7, with a tentative D call TRBD1 (6 bases). The germline CDR1 and CDR2 sequences are LNHDA and SQIVND (reference sequence). V lost 6 bases to trimming and J lost 7 bases, with 7 bases between them. The CDR3 runs 10 residues. This CDR3 reads CASRGGEQYV. The CDR3 DNA follows: TGTGCCAGTAGAGGGGGTGAGCAGTACGTC.

V is TRBV5-1 and J is TRBJ2-1; D unclear. CDR1 and CDR2 (germline): SGHRS, YFSETQ. V was clipped by 5 bases and J by 0 bases, with 18 bases between them. This CDR3 has 17 amino acids. CDR3 residues: CASSLQKTPSSYNEQFF. The CDR3 nucleotides read TGCGCCAGCAGTTTGCAGAAGACCCCTAGCTCCTACAATGAGCAGTTCTTC.

V and J are TRBV20-1 and TRBJ1-3; D call uncertain. CDR3 size: 17 residues. CDR1 and CDR2 (germline): DFQATT, SNEGSKA (reference sequence). Trimming took 0 bases from V and 0 from J, leaving 15 bases between them. As DNA, the CDR3 is TGCAGTGCTAGAGATTTAAGGGCGCCGAGCTCTGGAAACACCATATATTTT. Translation gives CSARDLRAPSSGNTIYF.

This clonotype was picked up a small number of times. The rearrangement links TRBV6-1 to TRBJ1-2; D is unclear. The CDR3 extends over 13 amino acids. V lost 7 bases and J 7 bases, leaving 16 bases between the germline ends. Germline assignment: CDR1 MNHNS and CDR2 SASEGT. The CDR3 protein is CASTETEKLGYTF. The DNA for the CDR3 is TGTGCCAGCACCGAGACCGAGAAACTTGGCTACACCTTC.

This clonotype occurred a few times. The rearrangement uses TRBV29-1 and TRBJ1-1; D is uncertain. The CDR3 extends over 16 amino acids. V was pared by 4 bases and J by 1 base, with 19 bases between. CDR1 SQVTM and CDR2 ANQGSEA come from the germline V gene. The CDR3 region is CSVVVWGVVPNTEAFF. DNA of the CDR3: TGCAGCGTTGTTGTGTGGGGTGTAGTCCCGAACACTGAAGCTTTCTTT.

This clonotype turned up a few times. The genes are TRBV20-1 and TRBJ1-4; D remains ambiguous. The CDR3 spans 14 residues. Trimming shortened V by 4 bases and J by 2 bases, and 11 bases separated the two germline ends. Germline V gene data show CDR1 as DFQATT and CDR2 as SNEGSKA (reference sequence). The CDR3, as DNA: TGCAGTGCTATGTGGGAACAGACTAATGAAAAACTGTTTTTT. Protein product: CSAMWEQTNEKLFF.

This clonotype was observed a few times. The chain couples TRBV5-1 to TRBJ1-1, with a weak D call TRBD1 (6 bases). This CDR3 is built from 15 residues. CDR1 is SGHRS and CDR2 is YFSETQ in the germline V gene. V was pared by 1 base and J by 4 bases, with 14 bases between. CDR3 nucleotide sequence: TGCGCCAGCAGCTTGATGGGTCAGGGGTCCACTGAAGCTTTCTTT. This translates into CASSLMGQGSTEAFF.

The chain uses TRBV27 and TRBJ2-1; 8 positions match TRBD2. After removal of 2 bases from V and 10 bases from J, the junction contained 13 bases not matched to a gene. The germline CDR1 and CDR2 sequences are MNHEY and SMNVEV (reference sequence). This CDR3 has 16 residues. CDR3 loop: CASSLIPGGPAGEQFF. The CDR3 DNA is TGTGCCAGCAGTTTAATTCCGGGAGGGCCGGCAGGGGAGCAGTTCTTC.

The genes are TRBV11-3 and TRBJ1-1; 7 nucleotides line up with TRBD1. The V segment lost 5 bases and the J segment 2 bases; nucleotides outside the gene matches: 14. Per germline, CDR1 SGHNT and CDR2 YENEEA. The CDR3 spans 17 residues. DNA of the CDR3: TGTGCCAGCAGCCCGAAAGACAGGGCGGCTGGTAACACTGAAGCTTTCTTT. Translated, it gives CASSPKDRAAGNTEAFF.

The chain uses TRBV9 and TRBJ2-2; no clear D. V gave up 2 bases and J gave up 7 bases, with 6 bases separating them. The germline V gene encodes CDR1 SGDLS and CDR2 YYNGEE. This CDR3 contains 12 residues. CDR3 residues: CASSVIGGELFF. CDR3 DNA: TGTGCCAGCAGCGTTATAGGCGGGGAGCTGTTTTTT.

The rearrangement uses TRBV4-3 and TRBJ2-1; D is unresolved. Per germline, CDR1 LGHNA and CDR2 YSLEER. The CDR3 runs 14 residues. Trimming pared 0 bases from V and 6 bases from J, leaving 9 bases between. CDR3 residues: CASSQDAWTNEQFF. The CDR3 nucleotides are TGCGCCAGCAGCCAAGATGCCTGGACCAATGAGCAGTTCTTC.

The chain links TRBV4-2 to TRBJ2-3, with 7 nucleotides matching TRBD2. This CDR3 has 15 amino acids. Germline V gene data show CDR1 as LGHNA and CDR2 as YNFKEQ. After removal of 4 bases from V and 0 bases from J, the junction contained 4 bases not matched to a gene. Here the CDR3 reads CASSPGGTSTDTQYF. CDR3 DNA: TGTGCCAGCAGCCCGGGAGGCACTAGCACAGATACGCAGTATTTT.

The chain uses TRBV6-2 or TRBV6-3 and TRBJ2-3; 8 bases map to TRBD2. After removal of 5 bases from V and 4 bases from J, the junction contained 8 bases not matched to a gene. Germline V CDR1 and CDR2: MNHEY, SVGEGT. This CDR3 contains 15 residues. The CDR3 nucleotides are TGTGCCAGCAGTGACGGGGGACTAGGGGCAGATACGCAGTATTTT. This sequence encodes CASSDGGLGADTQYF.

The chain links TRBV20-1 to TRBJ2-4, with TRBD1 identical over 7 bases. CDR3 size: 15 residues. Losses at the gene ends were 6 bases for V and 0 bases for J; bases not matched to a gene: 8. CDR1 is DFQATT, CDR2 SNEGSKA, per germline (reference sequence). CDR3 residues: CSAPGQDLAKNIQYF. The CDR3 DNA is TGCAGTGCCCCTGGACAGGACTTAGCCAAAAACATTCAGTACTTC.

The rearrangement links TRBV20-1 to TRBJ1-1; D is perhaps TRBD1 (5 bases). CDR1 DFQATT and CDR2 SNEGSKA come from the germline V gene (reference sequence). The CDR3 spans 13 residues. V lost 3 bases to trimming and J lost 0 bases, with 8 bases between them. The CDR3 DNA reads as TGCAGTGCTAGCAGGGATATGAACACTGAAGCTTTCTTT. Translation: CSASRDMNTEAFF.

This clonotype occurred a few times. This chain uses TRBV12-3 or TRBV12-4 with TRBJ1-1; D is uncertain. V was clipped by 6 bases and J by 5 bases, with 16 bases between them. The CDR3 extends over 14 amino acids. CDR3 loop: CASSLLNSGTEAFF. In DNA, the CDR3 is TGTGCCAGCAGCCTGCTCAACTCTGGTACTGAAGCTTTCTTT.

In its sample, this clonotype was seen a few times. The V gene is TRBV4-3, the J gene TRBJ1-4; D is possibly TRBD1 (6 bases). The CDR3 totals 16 residues. Germline values: CDR1 LGHNA, CDR2 YSLEER. Deletions cut 4 bases from V and 5 bases from J, with 17 bases between. In nucleotides, the CDR3 is TGCGCCAGCAGCCCCGATCCACAGGGCCCAAATGAAAAACTGTTTTTT. Amino acids: CASSPDPQGPNEKLFF.

The CDR3 spells CASSVSQGGPQETQYF. The CDR3, as DNA: TGCGCCAGCAGCGTGTCACAGGGGGGTCCACAAGAGACCCAGTACTTC. V gene TRBV5-1 combines with J gene TRBJ2-5, with TRBD1 matching over 8 bases. Trimming removed 4 bases from V and 2 bases from J; junction bases left unmatched: 10. The germline CDR1 and CDR2 sequences are SGHRS and YFSETQ. There are 16 residues in the CDR3. The entire variable domain, with the rest obtained from reference TRBV5-1 and TRBJ2-5, is as follows: KAGVTQTPRYLIKTRGQQVTLSCSPISGHRSVSWYQQTPGQGLQFLFEYFSETQRNKGNFPGRFSGRQFSNSRSEMNVSTLELGDSALYLCASSVSQGGPQETQYFGPGTRLLVL.

This rearrangement joins TRBV11-2 to TRBJ1-4; TRBD1 is a possible D gene (5 bases). The germline V and J ends were trimmed by 3 bases and 8 bases, with 7 bases remaining between them. The CDR3 loop spans 12 amino acids. Germline-derived CDR1 and CDR2 are SGHAT and FQNNGV. The CDR3 coding sequence is TGTGCCAGCAGCTTTAACAGGGAAAAACTGTTTTTT. Translated, it gives CASSFNREKLFF.